This T cell receptor beta chain was retrieved from a study of identifying expanded T cells in peripheral blood. This clone was seen a few times. Antigen unknown. Collection occurred without any documented infections or immune events in donors. Germline CDR1 is MNHNY and CDR2 is SVGAGI (reference sequence). Trimming left V 11 bases short and J 8 bases short, with 6 bases between. The CDR3 loop spans 8 amino acids. Study-wide results and caveats: Variance in clone template counts between roughly 2-week samples significantly increased with total template count across all healthy donors. Approximately 1.1 clones differed between technical replicates, versus approximately 16 and 19 over time.

The repertoire was sequenced with immunoSEQ multiplex PCR; TCRdb's copy has only in-frame clones and lacks some. The repertoire holds 45,000 to 65,000 clones, approximately 80% seen once, with 12% to 15% in the top ten. Sequencing was performed on blood. The receptor was derived from a person aged 18 to 70 in good health. This chain uses TRBV6-6 with TRBJ1-2; D is undetermined. As DNA, the CDR3 is TGTGCCGTAGGGGGCTACACCTTC. Protein product: CAVGGYTF.